This entry lists 21 T cell receptor beta chains sequenced from one sample in a study of cytomegalovirus exposure and HLA in healthy donors. PCR was performed using 60 Vbeta and 13 Jbeta primers. Produced via immunoSEQ multiplex PCR; TCRdb's table is partial and in-frame only. In the table there are around 130,000 clones, about 85% of which are singletons. Sample: PBMCs. The receptors shown here come from a boy aged 10-17 years in good health and CMV-seronegative.

The CDR3 nucleotides read TGTGCCACCCGGCGAGTAGCGGCAAATCACAATGAGCAGTTCTTC. It codes for CATRRVAANHNEQFF. The chain links TRBV15 to TRBJ2-1; D is perhaps TRBD2 (6 bases). CDR3 size: 15 residues. Trimming left V 8 bases short and J 5 bases short, with 19 bases between. Germline values: CDR1 LNHNV, CDR2 YYDKDF (reference sequence).

The rearrangement links TRBV30 to TRBJ1-6; D is uncertain. Germline loops: CDR1 GTSNPN, CDR2 SVGIG (reference sequence). With 0 bases removed from V and 9 bases from J, the gap between germline ends came to 12 bases. The CDR3 has 14 residues. The CDR3, as DNA: TGTGCCTGGAGTGTATTTTCGAGAGGTTCACCCCTCCACTTT. Amino acids: CAWSVFSRGSPLHF. Variable domain in full (rest from reference TRBV30 and TRBJ1-6): SQTIHQWPATLVQPVGSPLSLECTVEGTSNPNLYWYRQAAGRGLQLLFYSVGIGQISSEVPQNLSASRPQDRQFILSSKKLLLSDSGFYLCAWSVFSRGSPLHFGNGTRLTVT.

The chain combines TRBV6-1 with TRBJ1-5; 7 nucleotides match TRBD1. V trimming: 4 bases; J trimming: 3 bases; junction bases outside the gene matches: 9. The CDR3 extends over 16 amino acids. CDR1 and CDR2 (germline): MNHNS, SASEGT. In DNA form, the CDR3 reads TGTGCCAGCAGTGTAGTTACGGGACAGAACAATCAGCCCCAGCATTTT. Its translation: CASSVVTGQNNQPQHF.

The rearrangement joins TRBV15 to TRBJ2-7, with 11 bases matching TRBD1. CDR1 is LNHNV, CDR2 YYDKDF, per germline (reference sequence). CDR3 length: 16 residues. V was pared by 1 base and J by 0 bases, with 2 bases of the junction left unmatched. CDR3 amino acids: CATSRAGTGGSYEQYF. The CDR3 coding sequence is TGTGCCACCAGCAGAGCCGGGACAGGGGGCTCCTACGAGCAGTACTTC.

Only a few counts were recorded for this clone. The chain has TRBV29-1 and TRBJ2-3; perhaps TRBD1 as D (6 bases). Deletions cut 6 bases from V and 4 bases from J, with 8 bases between. The germline gives CDR1 SQVTM, CDR2 ANQGSEA. CDR3 length equals 11 residues. The CDR3: CSVQGSDTQYF. In nucleotides, the CDR3 is TGCAGCGTACAGGGTTCAGATACGCAGTATTTT.

The chain carries TRBV6-5 and TRBJ1-6; D gene ambiguous. Deletions cut 0 bases from V and 11 bases from J, with 8 bases between. CDR1 and CDR2 from the germline V gene are MNHEY and SVGAGI. CDR3 length: 13 amino acids. CDR3 sequence: CASSYSEDTPLHF. CDR3 DNA: TGTGCCAGCAGTTACTCGGAGGATACACCCCTCCACTTT.

The V gene is TRBV4-1, the J gene TRBJ2-7; 7 positions agree with TRBD2. The trim removed 0 bases at V and 0 bases at J, leaving 2 bases unmatched. CDR1 and CDR2 from the germline V gene are MGHRA and YSYEKL. This CDR3 is 15 amino acids long. CDR3 DNA: TGCGCCAGCAGCCAAGATCTAGCGGCCTCCTACGAGCAGTACTTC. This encodes CASSQDLAASYEQYF.

The table lists this clone with a few counts. The CDR3 is CASTTGPGYTF. DNA of the CDR3: TGTGCCAGTACTACAGGGCCCGGCTACACCTTC. The V and J genes are TRBV7-2 and TRBJ1-2; possibly TRBD1 for D (6 bases). The CDR3 totals 11 residues. V was cut by 9 bases and J by 8 bases, with 13 bases left in between. Germline V gene data show CDR1 as SGHTA and CDR2 as FQGNSA.

This sequence joins TRBV11-2 and TRBJ2-1; maybe TRBD2 (5 bases). V was cut by 3 bases and J by 7 bases, with 19 bases left in between. The V gene's germline CDR1 is SGHAT and CDR2 FQNNGV. The CDR3 is 16 residues long. The CDR3 DNA reads as TGTGCCAGCAGCTTCCCGGTTGGCGGACTCCGGAATGAGCAGTTCTTC. It specifies CASSFPVGGLRNEQFF.

This chain connects TRBV5-6 to TRBJ2-7; 9 bases fit TRBD2. V was clipped by 1 base and J by 5 bases; unmatched bases: 10. The CDR3 sequence is 16 residues long. Germline V gives CDR1 SGHDT, CDR2 YYEEEE. This CDR3 is CASSLWSISGSNEQYF. CDR3 nucleotide sequence: TGTGCCAGCAGCTTGTGGTCGATTAGCGGGAGCAACGAGCAGTACTTC.

This clone has a single count. V is TRBV15 and J is TRBJ1-4, with 7 bases matching TRBD1. The CDR3 covers 15 residues. With 4 bases clipped from V and 11 bases from J, the junction kept 13 bases outside the gene matches. CDR1 and CDR2 from the germline V gene are LNHNV and YYDKDF (reference sequence). The CDR3 nucleotides are TGTGCCACCAGCACGGGGCAACAGGGGCTTGGGAAACTGTTTTTT. It codes for CATSTGQQGLGKLFF.

This sequence joins TRBV5-4 and TRBJ2-7; 11 nucleotides align to TRBD2. CDR3 size: 14 residues. Trimming cost V 5 bases and J 2 bases; bases outside gene matches: 3. CDR1 is SGHNT and CDR2 is YYREEE in the germline V gene (reference sequence). Written as DNA, the CDR3 is TGTGCCAGCAGTACTAGCGGGAGCCCCTACGAGCAGTACTTC. Protein sequence: CASSTSGSPYEQYF.

This sequence joins TRBV5-1 and TRBJ2-7, with a possible D match to TRBD2 (5 bases). CDR3 size: 14 residues. Per the germline V gene, CDR1 is SGHRS and CDR2 is YFSETQ. Trimming cost V 4 bases and J 6 bases, with 17 bases left between them. The CDR3 is CASSASDWASEQYF. CDR3 bases: TGCGCCAGCAGCGCCTCGGACTGGGCGAGCGAGCAGTACTTC.

The V and J genes are TRBV4-1 and TRBJ2-3; TRBD2 matches 9 bases. The CDR3 spans 17 residues. Unmatched junction bases numbered 6, after V lost 0 bases and J lost 2 bases. CDR1 MGHRA and CDR2 YSYEKL come from the germline V gene. The chain's CDR3 is CASSQDPPSGVTDTQYF. CDR3 DNA: TGCGCCAGCAGCCAAGATCCGCCTAGCGGGGTCACAGATACGCAGTATTTT.

The V gene is TRBV10-3, the J gene TRBJ1-2; TRBD1 aligns across 9 bases. CDR1 ENHRY and CDR2 SYGVKD come from the germline V gene. This CDR3 has 15 residues. The trim removed 5 bases at V and 0 bases at J, leaving 4 bases unmatched. CDR3 bases: TGTGCCATCAGTAAGACAGGGGGAACTAACTATGGCTACACCTTC. Translation gives CAISKTGGTNYGYTF.

This chain connects TRBV27 to TRBJ2-3, with TRBD2 matching 13 bases. The CDR3 contains 16 residues. Unmatched junction bases numbered 9, after V lost 6 bases and J lost 6 bases. Germline loops: CDR1 MNHEY, CDR2 SMNVEV (reference sequence). The CDR3 is CASSLTSGRDSDTQYF. DNA for the CDR3: TGTGCCAGCAGCCTCACTAGCGGGAGGGATTCGGATACGCAGTATTTT.

V and J are TRBV7-8 and TRBJ2-3; 7 nucleotides match TRBD2. The CDR3 is 16 amino acids. Per germline, CDR1 SGHVS and CDR2 FQNEAQ. J lost 0 bases, V lost 1 base, and 4 bases had no gene match. As DNA, the CDR3 is TGTGCCAGCAGCTTAGGATCGCGGGGGAGCACAGATACGCAGTATTTT. The encoded protein is CASSLGSRGSTDTQYF. Variable domain in full (rest from reference TRBV7-8 and TRBJ2-3): GAGVSQSPRYKVAKRGQDVALRCDPISGHVSLFWYQQALGQGPEFLTYFQNEAQLDKSGLPSDRFFAERPEGSVSTLKIQRTQQEDSAVYLCASSLGSRGSTDTQYFGPGTRLTVL.

This chain connects TRBV5-1 to TRBJ1-2, with no clear D. Germline V gives CDR1 SGHRS, CDR2 YFSETQ. V gave up 0 bases and J gave up 1 base, with 10 bases separating them. The CDR3 totals 15 residues. CDR3 loop: CASSLGGEGNYGYTF. The CDR3 DNA reads as TGCGCCAGCAGCTTGGGCGGGGAGGGTAACTATGGCTACACCTTC.

V gene TRBV9 combines with J gene TRBJ1-1; no clear D. CDR3 length equals 15 residues. Germline CDR1 SGDLS, CDR2 YYNGEE. The V end lost 0 bases, the J end lost 1 base, and 10 bases lay between the germline ends. The CDR3 sequence: CASSVEIAQNTEAFF. CDR3 nucleotides: TGTGCCAGCAGCGTAGAGATAGCCCAGAACACTGAAGCTTTCTTT.

This chain joins TRBV4-2 and TRBJ2-5, with D maybe TRBD1 (6 bases). This CDR3 has 18 residues. The germline gives CDR1 LGHNA, CDR2 YNFKEQ. The V end was cut by 0 bases, the J end by 2 bases, with 19 bases between. CDR3 residues: CASSQEPPEGEGQETQYF. As DNA, the CDR3 is TGTGCCAGCAGCCAAGAACCGCCCGAGGGGGAAGGGCAAGAGACCCAGTACTTC.

This clone was seen a few times. The chain couples TRBV29-1 to TRBJ2-7, with 7 positions matching TRBD1. Trimming cost V 5 bases and J 0 bases; bases outside gene matches: 4. The CDR3 loop spans 13 amino acids. Germline V gene data show CDR1 as SQVTM and CDR2 as ANQGSEA. CDR3 protein: CSVLTGTSYEQYF. In nucleotides, the CDR3 is TGCAGCGTTCTGACAGGGACCTCCTACGAGCAGTACTTC.